One sample yielded the 25 T cell receptor beta chains listed below, sequenced in a study of STAT5B mutations in CD4+ large granular lymphocyte leukemia. The protocol was immunoSEQ multiplex PCR, while the TCRdb copy is restricted to in-frame clones and leaves out a portion. The sample contains roughly 32,000 clones, roughly 89% of which appear only once. Sequenced material: CD4+ T cells from blood buffy coats. All receptors derive from a human donor in good health.

CDR3 in DNA: TGTGCCAGCAGCCACGACAGGCCCCCCTACGAGCAGTACTTC. As protein: CASSHDRPPYEQYF. V is TRBV5-8 and J is TRBJ2-7; the D gene is possibly TRBD1 (6 bases). This CDR3 is built from 14 residues. Trimming cost V 4 bases and J 2 bases, with 13 bases left between them. The germline gives CDR1 SGHTS, CDR2 YDEGEE.

The CDR3 is CASSRRDRGNTQYF. CDR3 bases: TGTGCCAGTAGTAGGAGGGACAGGGGAAATACGCAGTATTTT. The chain recombines TRBV19 with TRBJ2-3, with TRBD1 identical over 10 bases. The CDR3 has 14 amino acids. Germline V gene data show CDR1 as LNHDA and CDR2 as SQIVND (reference sequence). V dropped 4 bases and J dropped 7; count of bases not matched to a gene: 5.

This chain joins TRBV28 and TRBJ2-1; possible D gene TRBD2, 5 bases. Germline loops: CDR1 MDHEN, CDR2 SYDVKM. V was pared by 4 bases and J by 3 bases, with 16 bases between. The length of the CDR3 is 16 residues. CDR3 protein: CASSSSHLGSYNEQFF. The CDR3 DNA follows: TGTGCCAGCAGTTCAAGCCACTTAGGGAGCTACAATGAGCAGTTCTTC.

The chain links TRBV29-1 to TRBJ2-5; possibly TRBD1 for D (5 bases). Trimming took 7 bases from V and 5 from J, leaving 14 bases between them. The CDR3 length is 12 residues. Germline V CDR1 and CDR2: SQVTM, ANQGSEA. The CDR3 DNA follows: TGCAGCGCCGAGGCGCCAGGGGAGACCCAGTACTTC. It specifies CSAEAPGETQYF.

This sequence joins TRBV27 and TRBJ2-1; a possible D gene is TRBD2 (6 bases). Germline V gene data show CDR1 as MNHEY and CDR2 as SMNVEV (reference sequence). Between the trimmed V and J ends, which lost 6 bases and 9 bases, there was a span of 18 bases. This CDR3 has 14 residues. This CDR3 is CASSLQLATGEQFF. The CDR3 DNA reads as TGTGCCAGCAGCCTTCAACTAGCAACTGGTGAGCAGTTCTTC.

In this sample, this clone turned up once. This chain links TRBV6-1 with TRBJ1-1; D is possibly TRBD1 (5 bases). This CDR3 is 13 amino acids long. Germline-derived CDR1 and CDR2 are MNHNS and SASEGT. Trimming cost V 5 bases and J 5 bases, with 12 bases left between them. CDR3 in amino acids: CASSNNGGTEAFF. Written as DNA, the CDR3 is TGTGCCAGCAGTAATAATGGGGGAACTGAAGCTTTCTTT.

The J gene is TRBJ2-7, the V gene TRBV18; 10 bases are a match to TRBD1. CDR1 is KGHSH and CDR2 is LQKENI in the germline V gene. CDR3 length: 15 amino acids. Trimming removed 3 bases from V and 2 bases from J; junction bases left unmatched: 4. The CDR3 here is CASSPRTGGPYEQYF. The CDR3 DNA reads TGTGCCAGCTCACCGAGGACAGGGGGACCCTACGAGCAGTACTTC.

The V gene is TRBV5-5, the J gene TRBJ2-1, with D hard to call. This CDR3 comprises 15 residues. Per germline, CDR1 SGHKS and CDR2 YYEKEE (reference sequence). Trimming stripped 0 bases from V and 15 bases from J, with 22 bases between. This CDR3 reads CASSLERSNGRRWFF. In nucleotides, the CDR3 is TGTGCCAGCAGCTTGGAGAGGTCAAACGGGCGACGTTGGTTCTTC.

The chain links TRBV28 to TRBJ1-2; TRBD1 matches at 12 bases. There are 17 residues in the CDR3. Germline loops: CDR1 MDHEN, CDR2 SYDVKM. V trimming: 6 bases; J trimming: 8 bases; junction bases outside the gene matches: 16. The CDR3 bases are TGTGCCAGCAGGGCCCCGGGACAGGGGGCGCGGGAGGTAGGCTACACCTTC. It yields the protein CASRAPGQGAREVGYTF.

The chain uses TRBV4-1 and TRBJ1-3; D call uncertain. Germline CDR1 MGHRA, CDR2 YSYEKL. The V gene lost 4 bases and the J gene lost 1 base, with 11 bases spanning the gap. The CDR3 spans 15 residues. The CDR3 coding sequence is TGCGCCAGCAGCCCTACGGGAGTATCTGGAAACACCATATATTTT. It is translated as CASSPTGVSGNTIYF.

The chain has TRBV29-1 and TRBJ1-2, with TRBD1 matching 7 bases. The CDR3 sequence is 12 residues long. Germline trimming cut 3 bases from V and 7 bases from J; bases unmatched to any gene: 5. In germline, CDR1 is SQVTM, CDR2 ANQGSEA. The CDR3 here is CSVETGISGYTF. CDR3 bases: TGCAGCGTTGAGACAGGGATTAGTGGCTACACCTTC.

The gene calls are TRBV18 and TRBJ2-5, with TRBD1 matching 7 bases. Germline CDR1 and CDR2: KGHSH and LQKENI. CDR3 length equals 14 residues. The junction had 9 bases not matched to a gene; V was cut back by 6 bases and J by 5 bases. The CDR3: CASSRNPTGETQYF. CDR3 DNA sequence: TGTGCCAGCTCCCGGAACCCGACAGGGGAGACCCAGTACTTC.

This chain uses TRBV11-2 with TRBJ2-1, with D uncertain. V gave up 2 bases and J gave up 6 bases, with 14 bases separating them. The CDR3 spans 15 residues. Germline V gene data show CDR1 as SGHAT and CDR2 as FQNNGV. The CDR3 nucleotides read TGTGCCAGCAGCTTAAGTGCTGTAGGGCGCAATGAGCAGTTCTTC. The encoded protein is CASSLSAVGRNEQFF.

The gene calls are TRBV29-1 and TRBJ1-4; unclear D gene. CDR3 length: 13 residues. CDR1 is SQVTM and CDR2 is ANQGSEA in the germline V gene. V gave up 6 bases and J gave up 5 bases, with 13 bases separating them. CDR3 residues: CSVTETGNEKLFF. In nucleotides, the CDR3 is TGCAGCGTGACCGAGACGGGGAATGAAAAACTGTTTTTT.

This sequence joins TRBV18 and TRBJ2-7; D is ambiguous. The length of the CDR3 is 12 residues. CDR1 and CDR2 from the germline V gene are KGHSH and LQKENI. Trimming took 8 bases from V and 0 from J, leaving 8 bases between them. The CDR3 nucleotides read TGTGCCAGCCGCTCACCCTCCTACGAGCAGTACTTC. This codes for CASRSPSYEQYF.

This clone was seen a single time. V is TRBV11-3 and J is TRBJ2-3, with D hard to call. Germline V gene data show CDR1 as SGHNT and CDR2 as YENEEA. The CDR3 runs to 13 residues. Trimming removed 5 bases from V and 2 bases from J, with 8 bases in between. CDR3: CASSPEITDTQYF. The CDR3 DNA is TGTGCCAGCAGCCCGGAAATCACAGATACGCAGTATTTT.

The chain links TRBV6-6 to TRBJ2-2; D is ambiguous. Germline V gene sequence: CDR1 MNHNY, CDR2 SVGAGI (reference sequence). There are 14 residues in the CDR3. The V gene lost 6 bases and the J gene lost 0 bases, with 8 bases spanning the gap. For the CDR3, the DNA is TGTGCCAGCAGCAGGAACTCGAACACCGGGGAGCTGTTTTTT. Translating gives CASSRNSNTGELFF.

V usage is TRBV5-4 and J usage is TRBJ1-3; no reliable D call. The CDR3 extends over 16 amino acids. Germline CDR1 reads SGHNT; CDR2 reads YYREEE (reference sequence). With 1 base removed from V and 0 bases from J, the gap between germline ends came to 11 bases. The CDR3 spells CASSLSGLSSGNTIYF. The CDR3 region has the DNA TGTGCCAGCAGCTTGTCAGGACTCAGCTCTGGAAACACCATATATTTT.

This chain uses TRBV9 with TRBJ2-3; D not certain. V lost 3 bases and J 0 bases, leaving 5 bases between the germline ends. Germline V gene data show CDR1 as SGDLS and CDR2 as YYNGEE. The CDR3 is made up of 13 amino acids. The CDR3 is CASSALSTDTQYF. DNA for the CDR3: TGTGCCAGCAGCGCCCTCAGCACAGATACGCAGTATTTT. The full variable domain, its missing parts supplied by reference TRBV9 and TRBJ2-3, is DSGVTQTPKHLITATGQRVTLRCSPRSGDLSVYWYQQSLDQGLQFLIQYYNGEERAKGNILERFSAQQFPDLHSELNLSSLELGDSALYFCASSALSTDTQYFGPGTRLTVL.

CDR3 residues: CSVEAQGAYEQYF. The CDR3 DNA is TGCAGCGTTGAAGCTCAGGGGGCCTACGAGCAGTACTTC. The genes are TRBV29-1 and TRBJ2-7; 7 bases line up with TRBD1. The CDR3 totals 13 residues. The junction had 2 bases not matched to a gene; V was cut back by 1 base and J by 2 bases. Per the germline V gene, CDR1 is SQVTM and CDR2 is ANQGSEA.

The chain employs TRBV6-6 and TRBJ2-5, with D hard to call. The end of the DNA aligns better with TRBJ2-7, so the J call may be wrong. CDR3 length equals 15 residues. Looked up from germline, CDR1 is MNHNY and CDR2 is SVGAGI (reference sequence). For the CDR3, the DNA is TGTGCCAGCAGTTACTTCGCTCTGGGAAGCTACGAGCAGTACTTC. It translates to CASSYFALGSYEQYF.

CDR3 bases: TGTGCCAGCAGATCCGGGACAGGGGAGTATACTGAAGCTTTCTTT. Protein: CASRSGTGEYTEAFF. The rearrangement links TRBV5-4 to TRBJ1-1; 10 nucleotides match TRBD1. This CDR3 is built from 15 residues. The germline V gene has CDR1 SGHNT and CDR2 YYREEE (reference sequence). V lost 5 bases, J lost 5 bases, and 9 bases stayed unmatched.

J is TRBJ2-1 and V is TRBV2; D could derive from TRBD1 or TRBD2 (5 bases each). This CDR3 region has 14 residues. Trimming stripped 6 bases from V and 2 bases from J, with 11 bases between. Germline-derived CDR1 and CDR2 are SNHLY and FYNNEI. The CDR3 sequence: CASSRDVTYNEQFF. The CDR3 DNA sequence: TGTGCCAGCAGCAGGGACGTCACCTACAATGAGCAGTTCTTC.

The rearrangement joins TRBV18 to TRBJ1-2, with D possibly being TRBD1 (5 bases). Germline V gene data show CDR1 as KGHSH and CDR2 as LQKENI. This CDR3 region has 14 residues. With 1 base removed from V and 2 bases from J, the gap between germline ends came to 8 bases. In DNA, the CDR3 is TGTGCCAGCTCACCACAGGAGGGGAACTATGGCTACACCTTC. Translation: CASSPQEGNYGYTF.

The chain carries TRBV2 and TRBJ2-7, with 10 nucleotides matching TRBD1. This CDR3 spans 13 amino acids. In germline, CDR1 is SNHLY, CDR2 FYNNEI. Losses at the gene ends were 6 bases for V and 3 bases for J; bases not matched to a gene: 2. In DNA, the CDR3 is TGTGCCAGCAGGCGGGACAGGGGCTACGAGCAGTACTTC. Its translation is CASRRDRGYEQYF.